Listed below are T cell receptor beta chains from one sample, sequenced in a study of T-cell memory formation after mild COVID-19. TCRdb reprocessed the 5' RACE reads via MiXCR and lists one record per CDR3 protein. Of about 560,000 distinct CDR3 sequences detected, about 20% appear once; the ten largest clones hold around 9.2%. Sequences were obtained from PBMCs or a T cell subset sorted from them (not recorded which). Receptor source: an adult woman who had mild COVID-19 (a few samples of this study predate the infection). Cell type and time point are not known. Each CDR3 is given with its conserved first and last residue. D genes are given only for firm matches. Size is stated for part of the rows, as once, few or many counts, or as a class when the clone is expanded.

CDR3 | DNA | V | D | size | J
CASKGAEAFF | TGTGCCAGTAAGGGAGCTGAAGCTTTCTTT | TRBV19 | - | few | TRBJ1-1
CASSLADLDVETQYF | TGTGCCAGCAGCTTAGCGGACCTGGATGTGGAGACCCAGTACTTC | TRBV11-2 | - | few | TRBJ2-5
CAAHSRTNEKLFF | TGTGCCGCCCACAGTAGGACTAATGAAAAACTGTTTTTT | TRBV2 | - | - | TRBJ1-4
CASKDRVSYEQYF | TGTGCCAGCAAGGACAGGGTGTCCTACGAGCAGTACTTC | TRBV2 | TRBD1 | - | TRBJ2-7
CASSVDLSGGDEQYF | TGTGCCAGCAGCGTAGACTTGAGCGGGGGTGACGAGCAGTACTTC | TRBV9 | TRBD2 | - | TRBJ2-7
CASRGQRNQPQHF | TGTGCCAGCAGGGGACAGCGCAATCAGCCCCAGCATTTT | TRBV6-2/TRBV6-3 | TRBD1 | few | TRBJ1-5
CASSYPGVLTYEQYF | TGTGCCAGCAGTTACCCGGGGGTATTAACCTACGAGCAGTACTTC | TRBV6-2/TRBV6-3 | - | - | TRBJ2-7
CASSQSGSEQYF | TGTGCCAGCAGCCAGAGTGGGAGCGAGCAGTACTTC | TRBV7-8 | - | many | TRBJ2-7
CASSHLGTGENEQFF | TGTGCCAGCAGCCACCTTGGGACAGGGGAGAATGAGCAGTTCTTC | TRBV3-1 | TRBD1 | few | TRBJ2-1
CASSGKAGEVTGELFF | TGTGCCAGCAGCGGAAAAGCGGGAGAGGTCACCGGGGAGCTGTTTTTT | TRBV9 | TRBD2 | - | TRBJ2-2
CASSLLATNTEAFF | TGTGCCAGCAGCCTCCTGGCCACGAACACTGAAGCTTTCTTT | TRBV14 | - | - | TRBJ1-1
CSGTDRSYEQYF | TGCAGTGGCACGGACAGGTCCTACGAGCAGTACTTC | TRBV20-1 | TRBD1 | - | TRBJ2-7
CASSFSGQGTEAFF | TGTGCCAGCAGTTTCTCCGGCCAGGGCACTGAAGCTTTCTTT | TRBV12-3/TRBV12-4 | - | - | TRBJ1-1
CASSDRGALHF | TGTGCCAGCAGCGATAGGGGGGCCCTCCACTTT | TRBV6-1 | - | once | TRBJ1-6
CASRANGPSLGNQPQHF | TGTGCCAGCAGAGCCAATGGACCGTCCCTAGGAAATCAGCCCCAGCATTTT | TRBV2 | - | few | TRBJ1-5
CASSGTVVAGVSGELFF | TGTGCCAGCAGCGGGACGGTGGTGGCGGGAGTATCCGGGGAGCTGTTTTTT | TRBV5-5 | TRBD2 | few | TRBJ2-2
CATRDRGSNQPQHF | TGTGCCACCAGGGACAGGGGTAGCAATCAGCCCCAGCATTTT | TRBV24-1 | TRBD1 | few | TRBJ1-5
CASSYGESPLHF | TGTGCCAGCAGTTATGGAGAGTCACCCCTCCACTTT | TRBV6-6 | - | few | TRBJ1-6
CSARAGTSGRASREQFF | TGCAGTGCTAGAGCGGGAACTAGCGGGAGGGCCAGTCGTGAGCAGTTCTTC | TRBV20-1 | TRBD2 | - | TRBJ2-1
CASSYSRIQETQYF | TGTGCCAGCAGTTACTCGAGGATTCAAGAGACCCAGTACTTC | TRBV6-2/TRBV6-3 | - | - | TRBJ2-5
CASSQDRERPLHF | TGTGCCAGCAGCCAAGATCGAGAGAGGCCCCTCCACTTT | TRBV4-2 | - | - | TRBJ1-6
CSAQVGAGVNTEAFF | TGCAGTGCTCAGGTCGGGGCAGGGGTGAACACTGAAGCTTTCTTT | TRBV20-1 | - | few | TRBJ1-1
CASSSTGDTQYF | TGTGCCAGCAGCTCTACAGGAGATACGCAGTATTTT | TRBV7-9 | - | - | TRBJ2-3
CASSLDPGPNEKLFF | TGTGCCAGCAGCCTAGATCCAGGGCCTAATGAAAAACTGTTTTTT | TRBV7-8 | - | - | TRBJ1-4
CASSLEGTYTQYF | TGTGCCAGCAGCTTAGAGGGGACATATACGCAGTATTTT | TRBV7-2 | - | few | TRBJ2-3
CASSPRDGGNSPLHF | TGTGCCAGCAGCCCCCGGGACGGAGGGAATTCACCCCTCCACTTT | TRBV9 | - | few | TRBJ1-6
CAIQHRDNYGYTF | TGTGCCATCCAGCACCGGGATAACTATGGCTACACCTTC | TRBV24-1 | - | few | TRBJ1-2
CASSEEAYSTDTQYF | TGTGCCAGCAGTGAAGAAGCGTATAGCACAGATACGCAGTATTTT | TRBV6-1 | - | - | TRBJ2-3
CASHRDGGYEQYF | TGTGCCAGTCACCGGGACGGCGGTTACGAGCAGTACTTC | TRBV19 | - | - | TRBJ2-7
CASSPTSSGNTIYF | TGTGCCAGCTCACCTACAAGCTCTGGAAACACCATATATTTT | TRBV18 | - | few | TRBJ1-3
CASSQALGQGYGYTF | TGTGCCAGCAGCCAAGCCCTTGGACAGGGCTATGGCTACACCTTC | TRBV14 | TRBD1 | - | TRBJ1-2
CASGLFPGSGVNEQFF | TGTGCTAGTGGTTTGTTCCCGGGCTCGGGGGTCAATGAGCAGTTCTTC | TRBV12-5 | - | few | TRBJ2-1
CSVPLAKNIQYF | TGCAGCGTTCCCCTAGCCAAAAACATTCAGTACTTC | TRBV29-1 | - | few | TRBJ2-4
CASSLGISYGYTF | TGTGCCAGCAGTTTAGGTATTTCCTATGGCTACACCTTC | TRBV12-3/TRBV12-4 | - | - | TRBJ1-2
CASSRPGQDLYTF | TGCGCCAGCAGCCGACCGGGACAGGACCTGTACACCTTC | TRBV4-1 | TRBD1 | few | TRBJ1-2
CASSLASGITDTQYF | TGTGCCAGCAGCTTAGCTAGCGGGATTACAGATACGCAGTATTTT | TRBV7-3 | TRBD2 | few | TRBJ2-3
CASSQEGQEDQPQHF | TGTGCCAGCAGCCAAGAGGGACAGGAAGATCAGCCCCAGCATTTT | TRBV4-2 | TRBD1 | - | TRBJ1-5
CSARGSGDSGANVLTF | TGCAGCGCCCGAGGCTCGGGTGACTCTGGGGCCAACGTCCTGACTTTC | TRBV29-1 | - | - | TRBJ2-6
CASSLRRGLNTEPFF | TGTGCCAGCAGCTTAAGGCGGGGTTTGAACACTGAACCTTTCTTT | TRBV7-9 | - | - | TRBJ1-1